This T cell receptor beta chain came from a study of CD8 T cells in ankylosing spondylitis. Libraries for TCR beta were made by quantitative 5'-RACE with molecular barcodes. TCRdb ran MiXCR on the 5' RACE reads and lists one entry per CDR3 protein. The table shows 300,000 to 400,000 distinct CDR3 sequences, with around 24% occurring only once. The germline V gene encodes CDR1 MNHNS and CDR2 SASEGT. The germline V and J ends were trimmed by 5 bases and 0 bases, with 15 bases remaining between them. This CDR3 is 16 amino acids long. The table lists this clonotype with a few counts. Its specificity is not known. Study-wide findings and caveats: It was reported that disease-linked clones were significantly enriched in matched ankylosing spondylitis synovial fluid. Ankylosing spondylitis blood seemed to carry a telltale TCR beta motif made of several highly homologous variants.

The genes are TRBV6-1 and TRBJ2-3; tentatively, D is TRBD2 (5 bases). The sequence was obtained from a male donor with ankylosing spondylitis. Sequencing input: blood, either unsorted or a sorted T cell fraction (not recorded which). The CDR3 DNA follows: TGTGCCAGCAGTCCAGCCCGGGAAATAAGCACAGATACGCAGTATTTT. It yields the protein CASSPAREISTDTQYF.